This T cell receptor beta chain came from a study of blood T cell repertoires in COVID-19. About the research overall: COVID-19 samples collected from the United States, Italy and Spain covered acute and convalescent phases. Sample material is recorded as cDNA or gDNA derived from T cells, B-cell-depleted T cells, or PBMCs.

V shed 6 bases and J 1 base; nucleotides not matched to a gene: 5. The CDR3 sequence is 13 residues long. Germline-derived CDR1 and CDR2 are SQVTM and ANQGSEA. Using immunoSEQ multiplex PCR, the repertoire was profiled, and TCRdb retains in-frame clones only, with some absent. The table includes some 270,000 clones, around 82% detected once. Seattle's cohort entered during active infection and was followed longitudinally. The gene calls are TRBV29-1 and TRBJ1-1; TRBD1 matches at 7 bases. This clonotype was sampled from a human donor with COVID-19, enrolled during active disease. The donor label of this sample is uncertain. The sample was peripheral blood. The CDR3: CSVDRDPNTEAFF. In nucleotides, the CDR3 is TGCAGCGTCGACAGGGACCCGAACACTGAAGCTTTCTTT.